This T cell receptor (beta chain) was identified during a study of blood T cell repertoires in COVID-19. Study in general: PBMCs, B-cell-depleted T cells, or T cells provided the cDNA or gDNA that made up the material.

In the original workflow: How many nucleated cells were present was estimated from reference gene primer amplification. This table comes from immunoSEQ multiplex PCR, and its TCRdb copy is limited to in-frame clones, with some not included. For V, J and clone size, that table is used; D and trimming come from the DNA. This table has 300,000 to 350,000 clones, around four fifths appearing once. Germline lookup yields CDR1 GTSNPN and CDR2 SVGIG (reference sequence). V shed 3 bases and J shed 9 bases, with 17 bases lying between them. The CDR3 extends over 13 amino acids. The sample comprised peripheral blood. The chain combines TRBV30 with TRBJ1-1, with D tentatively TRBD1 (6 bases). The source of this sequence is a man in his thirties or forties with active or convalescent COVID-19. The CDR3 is CAWRRDTGTKAFF. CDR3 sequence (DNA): TGTGCCTGGAGGAGGGACACCGGTACGAAAGCTTTCTTT.